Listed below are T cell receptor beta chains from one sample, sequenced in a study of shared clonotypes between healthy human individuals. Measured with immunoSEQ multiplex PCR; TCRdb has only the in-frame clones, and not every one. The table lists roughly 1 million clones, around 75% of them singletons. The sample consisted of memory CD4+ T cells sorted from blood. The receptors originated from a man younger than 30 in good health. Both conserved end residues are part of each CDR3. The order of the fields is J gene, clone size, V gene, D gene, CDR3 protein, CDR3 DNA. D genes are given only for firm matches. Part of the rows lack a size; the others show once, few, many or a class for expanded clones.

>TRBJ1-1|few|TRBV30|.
CAWGMGVRTEAFF
TGTGCCTGGGGAATGGGGGTACGGACTGAAGCTTTCTTT
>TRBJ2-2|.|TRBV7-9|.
CASSRGRTNTGELFF
TGTGCCAGCAGCCGGGGACGGACGAACACCGGGGAGCTGTTTTTT
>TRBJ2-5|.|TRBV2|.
CASSRDSQETQYF
TGTGCCAGCAGTCGGGACTCTCAAGAGACCCAGTACTTC
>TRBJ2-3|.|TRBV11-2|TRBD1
CASSSTGGTDTQYF
TGTGCCAGCAGCTCTACAGGGGGCACAGATACGCAGTATTTT
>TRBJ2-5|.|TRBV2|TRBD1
CASRTGGGTQYF
TGTGCCAGCAGAACAGGGGGTGGGACCCAGTACTTC
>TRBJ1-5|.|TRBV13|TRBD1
CASSLGHLTGGVQPQHF
TGTGCCAGCAGCTTAGGCCATTTGACAGGGGGTGTTCAGCCCCAGCATTTT
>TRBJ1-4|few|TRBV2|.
CASSRGGTPATNEKLFF
TGTGCCAGCAGCCGAGGGGGTACCCCGGCAACTAATGAAAAACTGTTTTTT
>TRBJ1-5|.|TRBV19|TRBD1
CASSQTGSQPQHF
TGTGCCAGTAGCCAGACAGGGAGTCAGCCCCAGCATTTT
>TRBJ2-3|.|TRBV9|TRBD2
CASSASGRGGTDTQYF
TGTGCCAGCAGCGCTAGTGGGCGGGGGGGCACAGATACGCAGTATTTT
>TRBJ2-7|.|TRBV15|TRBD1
CATSLGQEDFYEQYF
TGTGCCACCAGCCTTGGACAGGAGGACTTCTACGAGCAGTACTTC
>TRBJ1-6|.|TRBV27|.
CASSLSLFGFTELNSPLHF
TGTGCCAGCAGTTTATCATTGTTTGGATTCACCGAATTGAATTCACCCCTCCACTTT
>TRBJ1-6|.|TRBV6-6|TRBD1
CASRMTGQPLHF
TGTGCCAGCAGAATGACAGGGCAACCCCTCCACTTT
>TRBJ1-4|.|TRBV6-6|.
CASRPGHQNEKLFF
TGTGCCAGCAGGCCGGGACATCAGAATGAAAAACTGTTTTTT
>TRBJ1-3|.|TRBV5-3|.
CARSLRTHFYSGNTIYF
TGTGCCAGAAGCCTTAGGACCCATTTTTACTCTGGAAACACCATATATTTT
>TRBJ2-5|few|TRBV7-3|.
CASSLAGDQETQYF
TGTGCCAGCAGCTTAGCAGGGGACCAAGAGACCCAGTACTTC
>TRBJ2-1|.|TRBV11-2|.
CASSLGWGEEQFF
TGTGCCAGCAGCTTAGGATGGGGGGAAGAGCAGTTCTTC
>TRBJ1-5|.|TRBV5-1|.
CASSLEGMSNQPQHF
TGCGCCAGCAGCTTAGAGGGGATGAGCAATCAGCCCCAGCATTTT
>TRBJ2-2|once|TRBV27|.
CASSFGWGTGELFF
TGTGCCAGCAGTTTCGGCTGGGGCACCGGGGAGCTGTTTTTT
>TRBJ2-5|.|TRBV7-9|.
CASSLVEGYKETQYF
TGTGCCAGCAGCTTAGTCGAGGGGTACAAAGAGACCCAGTACTTC
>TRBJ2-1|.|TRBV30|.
CAWRYGLTSSSYNEQFF
TGTGCCTGGAGATATGGACTAACGTCAAGCTCCTACAATGAGCAGTTCTTC
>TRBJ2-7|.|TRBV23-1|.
CASSQFGNRAFQQYF
TGCGCCAGCAGTCAATTTGGGAACAGGGCCTTCCAGCAGTACTTC
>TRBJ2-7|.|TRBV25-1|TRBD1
CASCLGQGSNEQYF
TGTGCCAGCTGTTTGGGACAGGGGTCCAACGAGCAGTACTTC
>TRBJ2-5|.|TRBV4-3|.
CASSPYVLESETQYF
TGCGCCAGCAGCCCCTATGTGCTGGAATCGGAGACCCAGTACTTC
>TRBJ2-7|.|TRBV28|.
CASNPSGGGYHEQYF
TGTGCCAGCAACCCAAGTGGGGGGGGCTACCACGAGCAGTACTTC
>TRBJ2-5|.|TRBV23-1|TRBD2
CASSQSLGGAGETQYF
TGCGCCAGCAGTCAATCCCTCGGGGGGGCCGGGGAGACCCAGTACTTC
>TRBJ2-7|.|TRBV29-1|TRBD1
CSVEGQGPGGEQYF
TGCAGCGTTGAAGGACAGGGGCCAGGGGGGGAGCAGTACTTC
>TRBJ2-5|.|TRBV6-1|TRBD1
CASSEIHGTEETQYF
TGTGCCAGCAGTGAGATTCATGGGACAGAAGAGACCCAGTACTTC
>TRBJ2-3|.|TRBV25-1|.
CASTEDSTDTQYF
TGTGCCAGCACGGAAGACAGCACAGATACGCAGTATTTT
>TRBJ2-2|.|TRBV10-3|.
CAISEALGSSTGELFF
TGTGCCATCTCAGAAGCACTAGGGTCGTCCACCGGGGAGCTGTTTTTT
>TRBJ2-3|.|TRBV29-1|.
CSVVSVDERWGTDTQYF
TGCAGCGTTGTCTCAGTCGACGAGAGGTGGGGCACAGATACGCAGTATTTT
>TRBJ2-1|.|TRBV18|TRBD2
CASSPPGFAGGSEQFF
TGTGCCAGCTCACCACCTGGGTTCGCGGGGGGGAGTGAGCAGTTCTTC
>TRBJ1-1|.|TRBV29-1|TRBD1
CSAFGQGNTEAFF
TGCAGCGCGTTCGGACAGGGGAACACTGAAGCTTTCTTT
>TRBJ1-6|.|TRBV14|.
CASSQDWVEGSYNSPLHF
TGTGCCAGCAGCCAAGATTGGGTTGAGGGCTCCTATAATTCACCCCTCCACTTT
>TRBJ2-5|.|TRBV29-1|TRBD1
CSVGDRAETQYF
TGCAGCGTTGGGGACAGGGCAGAGACCCAGTACTTC
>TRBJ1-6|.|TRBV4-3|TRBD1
CASSQETQGAYNSPLHF
TGCGCCAGCAGCCAAGAGACACAGGGGGCTTATAATTCACCCCTCCACTTT
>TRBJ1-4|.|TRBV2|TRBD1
CASSEGGQRLF
TGTGCCAGCAGTGAAGGGGGACAGCGGCTTTTT
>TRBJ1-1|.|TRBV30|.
CASQGKAEAFF
TGTGCCTCCCAGGGGAAGGCTGAAGCTTTCTTT
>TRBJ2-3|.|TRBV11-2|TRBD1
CASSSGTGWADTQYF
TGTGCCAGCAGCTCCGGGACAGGGTGGGCAGATACGCAGTATTTT
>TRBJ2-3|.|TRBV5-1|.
CASSSWDWKTDTQYF
TGCGCCAGCAGCTCCTGGGACTGGAAAACAGATACGCAGTATTTT
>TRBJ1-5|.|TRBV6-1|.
CASSADIYSNQPQHF
TGTGCCAGCAGTGCAGACATTTATAGCAATCAGCCCCAGCATTTT
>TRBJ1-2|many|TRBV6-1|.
CASSQRANYGYTF
TGTGCCAGCAGCCAAAGGGCGAACTATGGCTACACCTTC
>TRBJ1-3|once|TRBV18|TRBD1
CASSPFGQGNTIYF
TGTGCCAGCTCACCATTCGGACAGGGGAACACCATATATTTT
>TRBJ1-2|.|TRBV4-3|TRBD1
CASSPLDRGGYTF
TGCGCCAGCAGCCCCTTGGACAGGGGAGGCTACACCTTC
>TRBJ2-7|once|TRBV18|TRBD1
CASSPPGQVYEQYF
TGTGCCAGCTCACCACCGGGACAGGTCTACGAGCAGTACTTC
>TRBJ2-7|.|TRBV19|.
CASSRGHQPTYEQYF
TGTGCCAGTAGTAGAGGACACCAACCTACCTACGAGCAGTACTTC
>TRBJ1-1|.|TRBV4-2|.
CASSARLGNTEAFF
TGTGCCAGCAGCGCTAGACTCGGGAACACTGAAGCTTTCTTT
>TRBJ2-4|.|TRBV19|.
CASTYTTGAGVAKNIQYF
TGTGCCAGTACCTATACTACTGGGGCAGGGGTAGCCAAAAACATTCAGTACTTC
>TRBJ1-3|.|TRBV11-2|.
CASSPWEGSSGNTIYF
TGTGCCAGCAGCCCCTGGGAAGGGAGCTCTGGAAACACCATATATTTT
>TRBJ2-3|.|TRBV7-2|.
CASRDGGTPRDTQYF
TGTGCCAGCAGGGATGGCGGGACCCCCAGGGATACGCAGTATTTT
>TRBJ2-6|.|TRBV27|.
CASSPTTSGANVLTF
TGTGCCAGCAGTCCCACGACCTCTGGGGCCAACGTCCTGACTTTC
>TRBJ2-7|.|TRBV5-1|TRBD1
CASSLASRQGSYEQYF
TGCGCCAGCAGCTTGGCCTCGAGACAGGGATCCTACGAGCAGTACTTC
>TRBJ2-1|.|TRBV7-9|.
CASSLGDRRDEQFF
TGTGCCAGCAGCTTAGGGGACCGTCGGGATGAGCAGTTCTTC
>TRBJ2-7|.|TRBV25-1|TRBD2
CASSESIAGVGEQYF
TGTGCCAGCAGTGAGAGTATAGCGGGAGTGGGAGAGCAGTACTTC
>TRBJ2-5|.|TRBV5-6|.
CASVFQDQETQYF
TGTGCCAGCGTCTTTCAGGATCAAGAGACCCAGTACTTC
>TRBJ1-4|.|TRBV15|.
CATSNRRQTQGLNEKLFF
TGTGCCACCAGCAATAGAAGACAAACGCAGGGGCTAAATGAAAAACTGTTTTTT